This TCR beta chain was recorded in a study of T cell responses to AZD1222 COVID-19 vaccine. Study observations and caveats: Baseline seropositives among AZD1222 recipients totaled only 5 to 7. Compared with day 0, the breadth and depth of the Spike-specific TCR repertoire rose significantly after two doses of AZD1222.

From germline, CDR1 is LNHNV and CDR2 YYDKDF (reference sequence). The CDR3 has 14 amino acids. The V gene lost 6 bases and the J gene lost 7 bases, with 13 bases spanning the gap. With respect to this clone: Its antigen remains unidentified.

Sequencing was performed with immunoSEQ multiplex PCR; in TCRdb, only in-frame clones are kept and a portion is missing. The profile covers tens of thousands of clones, with roughly nine tenths appearing a single time and around 3% taken by the ten largest. V gene TRBV15 combines with J gene TRBJ1-6, with TRBD1 as a possible D gene (6 bases). The clonotype originates from an adult in good health. The sample here was peripheral blood, taken on day 0 of AZD1222 vaccination. The CDR3 DNA reads TGTGCCACCAGGCGGGGGCCTACGAATTCACCCCTCCACTTT. Amino acid sequence: CATRRGPTNSPLHF.